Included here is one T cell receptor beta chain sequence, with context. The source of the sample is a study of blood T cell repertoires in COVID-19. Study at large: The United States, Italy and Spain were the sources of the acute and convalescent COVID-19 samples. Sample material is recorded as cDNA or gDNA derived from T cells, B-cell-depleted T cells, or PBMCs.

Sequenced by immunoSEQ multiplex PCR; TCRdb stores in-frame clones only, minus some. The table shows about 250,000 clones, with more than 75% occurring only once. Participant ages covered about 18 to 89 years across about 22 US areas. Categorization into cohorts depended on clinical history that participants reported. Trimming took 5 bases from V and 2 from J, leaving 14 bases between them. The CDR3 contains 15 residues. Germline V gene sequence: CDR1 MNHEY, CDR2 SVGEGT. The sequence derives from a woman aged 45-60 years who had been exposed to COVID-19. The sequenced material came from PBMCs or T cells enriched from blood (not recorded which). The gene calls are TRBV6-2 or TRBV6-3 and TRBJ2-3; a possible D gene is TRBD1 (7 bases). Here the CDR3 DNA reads TGTGCCAGCAGTCCAGGGGGGCCCCCCACAGATACGCAGTATTTT. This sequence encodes CASSPGGPPTDTQYF.